The 2 T cell receptor beta chains listed next were all sequenced from one sample in a study of identical twins. TCRdb reprocessed the 5' RACE reads via MiXCR and lists one record per CDR3 protein. The profile covers about 900,000 distinct CDR3 sequences, with roughly 12% appearing a single time and about 1.5% taken by the ten largest. These data were also reused for a study on yellow fever vaccine responses in identical twins.

Specimen: PBMCs. These receptors all stem from a woman aged 18-29 years in good health.

Ten or more counts support this clonotype. The V gene is TRBV4-2, the J gene TRBJ2-7; D uncertain. There are 14 residues in the CDR3. V lost 1 base and J 0 bases, leaving 7 bases between the germline ends. CDR1 LGHNA and CDR2 YNFKEQ come from the germline V gene. Here the CDR3 reads CASSQVESSYEQYF. The CDR3 bases are TGTGCCAGCAGCCAAGTAGAGTCCTCCTACGAGCAGTACTTC.

The chain combines TRBV12-3 or TRBV12-4 with TRBJ2-2; 8 bases are a match to TRBD2. The CDR3 consists of 16 residues. V trimming: 6 bases; J trimming: 4 bases; junction bases outside the gene matches: 10. The CDR3 DNA reads as TGTGCCAGCAGCCAGTCCTTAGCGGGGACCACCGGGGAGCTGTTTTTT. Translating it yields CASSQSLAGTTGELFF.